This T cell receptor beta chain appears in the sequencing data of a study of blood T cell repertoires in COVID-19. Looking at the study overall: COVID-19 samples from acute and convalescent phases originated in the United States, Italy and Spain.

The CDR3 covers 15 residues. The V and J ends lost 1 base and 4 bases, in that order; junction bases with no gene match: 4. The germline V gene encodes CDR1 LGHDT and CDR2 YNNKEL (reference sequence). Per the authors' pipeline: Estimation of nucleated cell counts was performed using reference gene primer amplification. Profiled with immunoSEQ multiplex PCR; TCRdb holds only in-frame clones, not every one. The D gene and trimming were derived from the DNA, and the V and J assignments and clone size from that table. There are approximately 55,000 clones in the sample; roughly 84% occur only once, and about 6.7% lies in the top ten.

Sample: peripheral blood. The TCR comes from a man aged 50-60 years with active COVID-19. J is TRBJ2-5 and V is TRBV3-1 (or the pseudogene TRBV3-2); the match to TRBD2 covers 9 bases. The CDR3 nucleotides read TGTGCCAGCAGCCAAGGCGGGGGGGTCCCAGAGACCCAGTACTTC. Translated: CASSQGGGVPETQYF.